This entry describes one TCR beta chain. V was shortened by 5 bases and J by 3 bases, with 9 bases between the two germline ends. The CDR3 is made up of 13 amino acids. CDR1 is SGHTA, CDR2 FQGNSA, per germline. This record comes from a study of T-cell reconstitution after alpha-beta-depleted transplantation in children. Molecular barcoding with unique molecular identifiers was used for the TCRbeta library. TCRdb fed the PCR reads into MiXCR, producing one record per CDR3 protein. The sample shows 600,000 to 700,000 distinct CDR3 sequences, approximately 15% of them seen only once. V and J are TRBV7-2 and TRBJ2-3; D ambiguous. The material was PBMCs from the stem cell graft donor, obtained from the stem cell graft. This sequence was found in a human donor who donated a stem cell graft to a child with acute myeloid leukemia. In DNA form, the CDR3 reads TGTGCCAGCAGCGTGTTGGCAACAGATACGCAGTATTTT. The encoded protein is CASSVLATDTQYF.